Below are 8 T cell receptor beta chains sequenced from a single sample in a study of shared clonotypes between healthy human individuals. The method was immunoSEQ multiplex PCR; TCRdb's version includes in-frame clones alone and lacks a portion of them. Of hundreds of thousands of clones in the sample, roughly 95% were seen once. CD45RO-negative, CCR7-selected cells formed the naive CD8 fraction, which excluded terminally differentiated effector memory CD45RA+ cells. Sample: naive CD8+ T cells sorted from blood. Receptor source: a woman aged 30 to 39 in good health.

This clone appeared a single time. This chain links TRBV29-1 with TRBJ2-6; 7 bases are shared with TRBD1. This CDR3 comprises 14 residues. Germline values: CDR1 SQVTM, CDR2 ANQGSEA. V lost 7 bases, J lost 2 bases, and 5 bases stayed unmatched. CDR3 region: CSAETGAGANVLTF. CDR3 in DNA: TGCAGCGCAGAAACAGGGGCTGGGGCCAACGTCCTGACTTTC.

The chain uses TRBV30 and TRBJ2-2, with TRBD1 as a possible D gene (5 bases). This CDR3 comprises 16 residues. The germline CDR1 and CDR2 sequences are GTSNPN and SVGIG (reference sequence). Trimming removed 1 base from V and 6 bases from J, with 18 bases in between. The CDR3 reads CAWSDRLRQGAGELFF. DNA for the CDR3: TGTGCCTGGAGTGACCGTCTACGGCAGGGTGCCGGGGAGCTGTTTTTT. The full variable domain, its missing parts supplied by reference TRBV30 and TRBJ2-2, is SQTIHQWPATLVQPVGSPLSLECTVEGTSNPNLYWYRQAAGRGLQLLFYSVGIGQISSEVPQNLSASRPQDRQFILSSKKLLLSDSGFYLCAWSDRLRQGAGELFFGEGSRLTVL.

This clone has a single count. The chain uses TRBV4-1 and TRBJ1-5; weak D call: TRBD1 (6 bases). The CDR3 has 18 amino acids. The V and J ends lost 0 bases and 0 bases respectively, with 15 bases between them. CDR1 and CDR2 from the germline V gene are MGHRA and YSYEKL. For the CDR3, the DNA is TGCGCCAGCAGCCAAGATCAGGGGTGGGGGAATAGCAATCAGCCCCAGCATTTT. Its translation is CASSQDQGWGNSNQPQHF.

This chain connects TRBV30 to TRBJ2-7, with D unclear. The CDR3 consists of 8 residues. CDR1 GTSNPN and CDR2 SVGIG come from the germline V gene (reference sequence). Trimming pared 6 bases from V and 6 bases from J, leaving 3 bases between. CDR3 in DNA: TGTGCCTGTGGCGAGCAGTACTTC. Translating it yields CACGEQYF.

This chain links TRBV5-6 with TRBJ2-7; a possible D gene is TRBD1 (5 bases). V gave up 4 bases and J gave up 6 bases, with 11 bases separating them. The CDR3 covers 12 residues. Per the germline V gene, CDR1 is SGHDT and CDR2 is YYEEEE. CDR3 amino acids: CASSTQGLEQYF. The CDR3 DNA reads TGTGCCAGCAGCACCCAGGGTCTCGAGCAGTACTTC.

The chain carries TRBV4-1 and TRBJ2-7; 10 nucleotides line up with TRBD1. Looked up from germline, CDR1 is MGHRA and CDR2 is YSYEKL. This CDR3 is 14 amino acids long. The ends lost 5 bases at V and 2 bases at J; junction bases unmatched: 3. CDR3: CASSLGQGTYEQYF. The CDR3 region has the DNA TGCGCCAGCAGCTTGGGACAGGGGACCTACGAGCAGTACTTC.

The chain employs TRBV21-1 and TRBJ2-7; the D call in the table, TRBD2, was not verified against the DNA. TRBV21-1 is termed a pseudogene. The CDR3 is made up of 14 amino acids. The CDR3 reads CASSKVVLRYEQYF. CDR3 nucleotides: TGTGCCAGCAGCAAAGTGGTATTGCGATACGAGCAGTACTTC.

A few counts support this clone. The rearrangement joins TRBV19 to TRBJ1-1; D not certain. The CDR3 is 12 amino acids. Trimming took 2 bases from V and 3 from J, leaving 4 bases between them. The germline gives CDR1 LNHDA, CDR2 SQIVND (reference sequence). CDR3 protein: CASSIRHTEAFF. In DNA form, the CDR3 reads TGTGCCAGTAGTATACGACACACTGAAGCTTTCTTT.